This T cell receptor beta chain appears in the sequencing data of a study of type 1 and type 2 diabetes patients. Looking at the study overall: The cohort mixed type 1 diabetes, type 2 diabetes and nondiabetic donors. Magnetic bead positive selection isolated CD4+ or CD8+ T cells from PBMCs.

As for this clonotype: Its antigen is undetermined.

Approximately 10 milliliters of peripheral blood were collected from each participant. The germline CDR1 and CDR2 sequences are SGHTA and FQGNSA. Trimming stripped 3 bases from V and 6 bases from J, with 9 bases between. The CDR3 runs 12 residues. Whole-study findings and limits: Some HECs seen only in T1D might also appear in more T2D or control samples.

The PCR template was genomic DNA. A primer set of 30 forward and 13 reverse primers amplified the CDR3. One entry per CDR3 protein, called by TCRdb with MiXCR from the multiplex PCR reads. The data hold fewer than 300,000 distinct CDR3 sequences, with 40% to 50% observed a single time. This sequence joins TRBV7-2 and TRBJ2-7; TRBD1 is a possible D gene (6 bases). This receptor was identified in a man between 18 and 35 years old with type 2 diabetes. Material: peripheral blood mononuclear cells (PBMCs). The CDR3 region is CASSFLDSEQYF. The CDR3 DNA reads as TGTGCCAGCAGCTTCTTGGACAGCGAGCAGTACTTC.